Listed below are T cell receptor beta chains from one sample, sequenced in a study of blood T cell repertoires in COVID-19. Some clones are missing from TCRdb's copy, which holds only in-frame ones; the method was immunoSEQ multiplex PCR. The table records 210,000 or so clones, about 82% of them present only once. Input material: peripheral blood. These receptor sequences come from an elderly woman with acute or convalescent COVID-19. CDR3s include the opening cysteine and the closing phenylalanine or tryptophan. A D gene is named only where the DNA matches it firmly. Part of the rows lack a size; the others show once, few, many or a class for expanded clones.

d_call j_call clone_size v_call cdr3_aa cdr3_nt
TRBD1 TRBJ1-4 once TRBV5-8 CASSRGVGQGNEKLFF TGTGCCAGCAGCCGCGGCGTGGGACAGGGGAATGAAAAACTGTTTTTT
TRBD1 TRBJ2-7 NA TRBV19 CASSIRDSPYEQYF TGTGCCAGTAGTATAAGGGACAGCCCCTACGAGCAGTACTTC
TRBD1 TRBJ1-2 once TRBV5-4 CASSSMTGDGYGYTF TGTGCCAGCAGCTCAATGACAGGGGATGGCTATGGCTACACCTTC
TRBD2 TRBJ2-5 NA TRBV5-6 CASSWTLAGGVETQYF TGTGCCAGCAGCTGGACACTAGCGGGGGGTGTAGAGACCCAGTACTTC
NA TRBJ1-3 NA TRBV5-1 CASSMHGSSGNTIYF TGCGCCAGCAGCATGCACGGGAGCTCTGGAAACACCATATATTTT
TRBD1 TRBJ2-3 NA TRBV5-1 CASSRTGSADTQYF TGCGCCAGCAGCCGGACAGGGTCGGCGGATACGCAGTATTTT
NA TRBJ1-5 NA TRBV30 CAWSGGHDPRGQPQHF TGTGCCTGGAGTGGGGGGCACGATCCCCGAGGTCAGCCCCAGCATTTT
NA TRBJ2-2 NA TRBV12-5 CASGPGGNTGELFF TGTGCTAGTGGGCCCGGGGGAAACACCGGGGAGCTGTTTTTT
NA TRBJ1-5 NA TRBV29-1 CSVAEGSQGQPQHF TGCAGCGTTGCTGAAGGGTCGCAGGGACAGCCCCAGCATTTT
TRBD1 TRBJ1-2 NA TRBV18 CASSPRDREVYGYTF TGTGCCAGCTCACCACGGGACAGGGAGGTCTATGGCTACACCTTC
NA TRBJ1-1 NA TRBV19 CASSIGLLNTEAFF TGTGCCAGTAGTATAGGACTGCTAAACACTGAAGCTTTCTTT
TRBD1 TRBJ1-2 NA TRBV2 CASRKRGQNYGYTF TGTGCCAGCAGAAAAAGGGGACAGAACTATGGCTACACCTTC
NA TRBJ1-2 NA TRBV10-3 CAISGIIEVDGYTF TGTGCCATCAGTGGAATAATAGAGGTGGATGGCTACACCTTC
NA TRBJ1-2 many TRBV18 CASSDFDYGYTF TGTGCCAGCTCGGACTTCGACTATGGCTACACCTTC